This T cell receptor beta chain was recovered during a study of blood T cell repertoires in COVID-19. Study-level background: The cDNA or gDNA used as material had been derived from T cells, B-cell-depleted T cells, or PBMCs.

In the original workflow: Estimates of nucleated cell counts were drawn from the amplification of reference gene primers. Clones were sequenced by immunoSEQ multiplex PCR, and TCRdb holds only the in-frame ones, with some missing. The DNA gave D and trimming, while V, J and clone size come from that table. The table lists approximately 150,000 clones, around four fifths of them singletons. For recovered donors of Cohort 3, there were two negative PCRs, clearance, or symptom resolution. This TCR was sampled from a woman aged 40 to 50 who had recovered from COVID-19. Sequencing was done on a sample of PBMCs or T cells enriched from blood (not recorded which).

CDR3 nucleotides: TGCAGCGCCATCATCGGCGGACAGGGGGGCTACACCTTC. This codes for CSAIIGGQGGYTF. The J gene is TRBJ1-2, the V gene TRBV29-1, with 9 bases aligning to TRBD1. V lost 7 bases to trimming and J lost 8 bases; unmatched junction nucleotides: 11. Germline values: CDR1 SQVTM, CDR2 ANQGSEA. CDR3 length equals 13 residues.